This T cell receptor (beta chain) was obtained from a study of regulatory T cells in long-lasting Graves disease. Time point indicated: newly diagnosed GD, antithyroid drugs for less than 3 months. From RNA extracted from PBMCs, the TCR library was made. Study-level findings and limits: Shared public clonotypes totalled over 2,500 in persistent patients, compared with about 930 in new patients.

The V gene end was trimmed by 5 bases and the J gene end by 3 bases; junction bases not matched to a gene: 12. The CDR3 is 19 amino acids. Germline values: CDR1 ENHRY, CDR2 SYGVKD. CDR3-region Arm-PCR and iRepertoire HTBI primers produced the TCR beta libraries. TCRdb independently ran MiXCR on the multiplex PCR reads; one entry per CDR3 protein. Of 350,000 to 450,000 distinct CDR3 sequences detected, roughly 15% appear once; the ten largest clones hold about 7.8%. In regard to this clonotype: Its antigen is not identified.

The same sample was also used in a study of T cells in Graves' hyperthyroidism and ophthalmopathy. That work adds: Carried out on the TCR CDR3, a first-round RT-PCR used the HTBI primer set. Expanded thyroid clonotypes (above 0.001) were mostly also found in blood. Model output signaled ophthalmopathy a median 6.5 months ahead of onset.

The sequence came from a woman in her thirties or forties with Graves disease. Sequencing used peripheral blood mononuclear cells (PBMCs), obtained at new diagnosis, from a patient treated with antithyroid drugs. This chain joins TRBV10-3 and TRBJ2-1; TRBD2 agrees at 14 bases. CDR3 amino acids: CAISHEPGTSGSGYNEQFF. CDR3 nucleotide sequence: TGTGCCATCAGTCACGAACCCGGGACTAGCGGGAGCGGCTACAATGAGCAGTTCTTC.